This TCR beta chain was obtained from a study of blood T cell repertoires in COVID-19. Profiling relied on immunoSEQ multiplex PCR, and the TCRdb table lists in-frame clones only, not all of them. Of 55,000 to 90,000 clones in the sample, about 90% were seen once. In germline, CDR1 is SGHKS, CDR2 YYEKEE (reference sequence). V shed 3 bases and J 0 bases; nucleotides not matched to a gene: 1. The CDR3 covers 14 residues. The chain recombines TRBV5-5 with TRBJ2-3; 7 bases are shared with TRBD1. The receptor was derived from a human donor with active COVID-19. The donor label of this sample is uncertain. Source material: peripheral blood. The CDR3 spells CASSSTGSTDTQYF. The CDR3 DNA reads TGTGCCAGCAGCTCGACAGGGAGCACAGATACGCAGTATTTT.